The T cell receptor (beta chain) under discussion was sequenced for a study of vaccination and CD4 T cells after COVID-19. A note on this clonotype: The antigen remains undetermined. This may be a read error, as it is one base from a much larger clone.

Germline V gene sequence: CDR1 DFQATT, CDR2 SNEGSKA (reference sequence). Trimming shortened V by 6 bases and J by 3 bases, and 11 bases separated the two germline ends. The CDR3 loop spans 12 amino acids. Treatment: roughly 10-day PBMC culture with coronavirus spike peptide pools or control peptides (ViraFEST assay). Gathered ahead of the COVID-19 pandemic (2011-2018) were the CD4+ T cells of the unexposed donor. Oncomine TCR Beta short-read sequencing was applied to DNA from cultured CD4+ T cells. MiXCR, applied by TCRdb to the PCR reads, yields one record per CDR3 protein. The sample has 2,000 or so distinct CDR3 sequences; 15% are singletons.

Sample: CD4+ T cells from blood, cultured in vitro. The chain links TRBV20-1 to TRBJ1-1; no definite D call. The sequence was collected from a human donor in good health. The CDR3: CSATDGHTEAFF. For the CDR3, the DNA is TGCAGTGCCACGGATGGGCACACTGAAGCTTTCTTT.